This TCR beta chain appears in the sequencing data of a study of Tregs in tolerant kidney transplant recipients. General study results and limits: Findings come from small patient numbers and require larger validation.

As regards this clone: The antigen is undetermined.

Unstimulated regulatory T cells (CD4+CD25+CD127-), CD4+CD25- non-regulatory cells, CD4 and CD8 cells were FACS-sorted from thawed PBMCs. Thawed PBMCs were rested overnight at 37°C with 150 to 200 IU/ml IL-2 before regulatory T cell sorting. The CDR3 is made up of 15 amino acids. The table came from immunoSEQ multiplex PCR; TCRdb's copy has only in-frame clones and leaves some out. Among around 85,000 clones, about 91% were seen once, and the ten largest hold about 0.36%. V gene TRBV22-1 combines with J gene TRBJ1-5; TRBD1 was called by the table and not checked on the DNA. TRBV22-1 constitutes a pseudogene. Sequencing was performed on Tregs from blood, taken before the transplant. This receptor was obtained from a human donor who received a combined kidney and bone marrow transplant. CDR3 DNA sequence: TGTCCTGGGAGCGCCCGGGACAGTGGGAATCAGCCCCAGCATTTT. This encodes CPGSARDSGNQPQHF.